This T cell receptor beta chain was sequenced in a study of cytomegalovirus exposure and HLA in healthy donors. Though nominally healthy at sampling, donors likely had unrecorded immune exposures. Germline CDR1 and CDR2: ENHRY and SYGVKD. The CDR3 is 15 residues long. The V end lost 4 bases, the J end lost 6 bases, and 17 bases lay between the germline ends. PCR used 60 Vbeta primers and 13 Jbeta primers. Libraries were prepared by immunoSEQ multiplex PCR; TCRdb keeps only in-frame clonotypes and omits some of them. The sample gives 200,000 to 250,000 clones, over 65% of which show up once; roughly 1.3% is in the top ten. This clone came up once.

This TCR derives from a human donor in good health. Sequenced: PBMCs. V gene TRBV10-3 combines with J gene TRBJ2-3, with D possibly TRBD2 on 5 matching bases. For the CDR3, the DNA is TGTGCCATCAGTGCAGCGGCTGTGGGATTGGATACGCAGTATTTT. Amino acid sequence: CAISAAAVGLDTQYF.